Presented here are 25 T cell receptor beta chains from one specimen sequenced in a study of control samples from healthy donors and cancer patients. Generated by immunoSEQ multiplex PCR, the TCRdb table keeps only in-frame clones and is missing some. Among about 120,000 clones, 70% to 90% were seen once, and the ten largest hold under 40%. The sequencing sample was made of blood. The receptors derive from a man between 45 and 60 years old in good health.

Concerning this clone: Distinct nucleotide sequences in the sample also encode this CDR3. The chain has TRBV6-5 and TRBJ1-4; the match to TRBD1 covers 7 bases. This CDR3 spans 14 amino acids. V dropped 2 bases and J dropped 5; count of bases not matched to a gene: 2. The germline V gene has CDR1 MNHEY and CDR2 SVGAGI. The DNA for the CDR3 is TGTGCCAGCAGTTACGACAGGGTGAATGAAAAACTGTTTTTT. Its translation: CASSYDRVNEKLFF.

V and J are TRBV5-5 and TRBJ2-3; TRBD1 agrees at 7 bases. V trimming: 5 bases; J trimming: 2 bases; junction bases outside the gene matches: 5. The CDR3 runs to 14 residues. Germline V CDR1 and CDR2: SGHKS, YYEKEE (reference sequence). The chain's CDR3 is CASSWDSYTDTQYF. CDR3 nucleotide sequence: TGTGCCAGCAGTTGGGACAGCTACACAGATACGCAGTATTTT.

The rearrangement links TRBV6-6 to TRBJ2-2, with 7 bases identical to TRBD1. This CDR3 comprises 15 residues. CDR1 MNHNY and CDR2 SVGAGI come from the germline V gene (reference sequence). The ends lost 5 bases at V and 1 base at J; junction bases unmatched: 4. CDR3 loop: CASSPGTVNTGELFF. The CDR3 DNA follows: TGTGCCAGCAGTCCCGGGACAGTGAACACCGGGGAGCTGTTTTTT.

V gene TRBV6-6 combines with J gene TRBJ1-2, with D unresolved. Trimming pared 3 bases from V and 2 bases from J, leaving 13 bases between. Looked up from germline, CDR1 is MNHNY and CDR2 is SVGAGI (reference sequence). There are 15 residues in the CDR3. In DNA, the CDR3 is TGTGCCAGCAGTTATAACAGAGAATCAAACTATGGCTACACCTTC. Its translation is CASSYNRESNYGYTF.

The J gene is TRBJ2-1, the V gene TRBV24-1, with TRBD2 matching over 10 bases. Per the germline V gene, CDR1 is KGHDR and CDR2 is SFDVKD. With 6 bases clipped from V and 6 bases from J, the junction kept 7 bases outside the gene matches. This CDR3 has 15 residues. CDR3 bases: TGTGCCACCAGTTCAAGCGGGGGGGCCCCCAATGAGCAGTTCTTC. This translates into CATSSSGGAPNEQFF.

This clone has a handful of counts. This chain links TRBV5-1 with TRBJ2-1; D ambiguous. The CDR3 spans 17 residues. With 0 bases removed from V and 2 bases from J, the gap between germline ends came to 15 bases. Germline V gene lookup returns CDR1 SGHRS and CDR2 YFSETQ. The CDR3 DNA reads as TGCGCCAGCAGCTTGGGTTTCTCCAGTGGGCCCTACAATGAGCAGTTCTTC. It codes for CASSLGFSSGPYNEQFF.

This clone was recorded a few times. This CDR3 reads CASKPDRPTEAFF. The CDR3 DNA reads as TGTGCCAGTAAACCAGACAGGCCCACTGAAGCTTTCTTT. The chain employs TRBV19 and TRBJ1-1, with D possibly TRBD1 on 6 matching bases. Trimming stripped 7 bases from V and 4 bases from J, with 13 bases between. Germline V lookup: CDR1 LNHDA, CDR2 SQIVND (reference sequence). The CDR3 is made up of 13 amino acids.

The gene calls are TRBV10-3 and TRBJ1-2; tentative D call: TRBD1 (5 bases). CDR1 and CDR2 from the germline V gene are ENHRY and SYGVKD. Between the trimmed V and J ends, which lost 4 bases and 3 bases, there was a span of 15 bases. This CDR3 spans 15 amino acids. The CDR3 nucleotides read TGTGCCATCAGTGGCTCTGCAGGGCGGGACTATGGCTACACCTTC. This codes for CAISGSAGRDYGYTF.

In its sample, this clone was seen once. The CDR3, as DNA: TGTGCCAGCAGCCAAGATGAAACGGGGGGCTATCAGCCCCAGCATTTT. This sequence encodes CASSQDETGGYQPQHF. The J gene is TRBJ1-5, the V gene TRBV4-2, with D perhaps matching TRBD1 (6 bases). The CDR3 length is 16 residues. The germline V gene has CDR1 LGHNA and CDR2 YNFKEQ. The V gene lost 0 bases and the J gene lost 5 bases, with 14 bases spanning the gap.

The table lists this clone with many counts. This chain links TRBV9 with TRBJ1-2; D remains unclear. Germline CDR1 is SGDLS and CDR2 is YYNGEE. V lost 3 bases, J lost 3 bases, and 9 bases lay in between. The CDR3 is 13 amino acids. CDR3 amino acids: CASSEDGDYGYTF. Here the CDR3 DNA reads TGTGCCAGCAGCGAGGACGGGGACTATGGCTACACCTTC. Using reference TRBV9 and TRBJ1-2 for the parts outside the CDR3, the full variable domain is DSGVTQTPKHLITATGQRVTLRCSPRSGDLSVYWYQQSLDQGLQFLIQYYNGEERAKGNILERFSAQQFPDLHSELNLSSLELGDSALYFCASSEDGDYGYTFGSGTRLTVV.

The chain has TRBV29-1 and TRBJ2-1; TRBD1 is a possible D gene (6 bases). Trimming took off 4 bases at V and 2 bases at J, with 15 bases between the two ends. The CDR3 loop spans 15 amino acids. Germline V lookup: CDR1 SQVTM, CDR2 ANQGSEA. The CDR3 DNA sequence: TGCAGCGTTGCCGCGGTGGGGGACACCTACAATGAGCAGTTCTTC. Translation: CSVAAVGDTYNEQFF.

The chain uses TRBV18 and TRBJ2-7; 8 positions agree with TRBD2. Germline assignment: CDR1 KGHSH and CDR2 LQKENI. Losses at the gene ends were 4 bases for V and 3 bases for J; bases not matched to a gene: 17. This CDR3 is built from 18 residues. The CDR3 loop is CASSLFQPSGGNNYEQYF. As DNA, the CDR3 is TGTGCCAGCTCACTATTCCAACCCTCGGGGGGGAATAACTACGAGCAGTACTTC.

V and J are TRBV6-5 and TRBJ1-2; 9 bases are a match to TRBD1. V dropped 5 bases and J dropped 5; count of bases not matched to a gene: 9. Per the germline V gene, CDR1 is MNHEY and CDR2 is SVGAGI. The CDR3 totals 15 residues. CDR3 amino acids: CASSRGTGFNYGYTF. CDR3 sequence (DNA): TGTGCCAGCAGTCGCGGGACAGGGTTTAATTATGGCTACACCTTC.

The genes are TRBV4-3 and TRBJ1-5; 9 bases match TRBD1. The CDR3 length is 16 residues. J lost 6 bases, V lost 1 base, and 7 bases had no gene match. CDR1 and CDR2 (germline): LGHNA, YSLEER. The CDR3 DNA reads TGCGCCAGCAGCCAAGCGCCGGGACAGGGCATTCAGCCCCAGCATTTT. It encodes CASSQAPGQGIQPQHF.

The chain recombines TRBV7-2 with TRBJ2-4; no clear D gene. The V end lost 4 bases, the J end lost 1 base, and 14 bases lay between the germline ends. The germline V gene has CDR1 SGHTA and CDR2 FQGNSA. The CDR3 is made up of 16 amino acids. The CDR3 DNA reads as TGTGCCAGCAGCTCAATACCGGCTCCGGCCAAAAACATTCAGTACTTC. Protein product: CASSSIPAPAKNIQYF. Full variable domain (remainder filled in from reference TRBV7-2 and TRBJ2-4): GAGVSQSPSNKVTEKGKDVELRCDPISGHTALYWYRQSLGQGLEFLIYFQGNSAPDKSGLPSDRFSAERTGGSVSTLTIQRTQQEDSAVYLCASSSIPAPAKNIQYFGAGTRLSVL.

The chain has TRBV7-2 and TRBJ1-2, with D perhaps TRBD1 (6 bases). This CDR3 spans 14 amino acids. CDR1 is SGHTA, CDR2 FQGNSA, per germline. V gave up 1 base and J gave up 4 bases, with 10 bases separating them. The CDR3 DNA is TGTGCCAGCAGCTTAGTGGGGGCCGGCTATGGCTACACCTTC. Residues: CASSLVGAGYGYTF.

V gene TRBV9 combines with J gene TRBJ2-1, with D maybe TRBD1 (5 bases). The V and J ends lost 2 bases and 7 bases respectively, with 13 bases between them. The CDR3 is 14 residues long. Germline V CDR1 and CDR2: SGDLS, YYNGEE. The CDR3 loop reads CASSVGKGWNEQFF. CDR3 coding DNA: TGTGCCAGCAGCGTGGGGAAGGGGTGGAATGAGCAGTTCTTC.

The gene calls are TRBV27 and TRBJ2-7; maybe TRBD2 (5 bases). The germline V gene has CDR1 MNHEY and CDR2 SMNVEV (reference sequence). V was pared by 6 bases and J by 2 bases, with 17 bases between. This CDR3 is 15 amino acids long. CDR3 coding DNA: TGTGCCAGCAGCCCCCTCGGAGGTTTTACCTACGAGCAGTACTTC. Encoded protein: CASSPLGGFTYEQYF.

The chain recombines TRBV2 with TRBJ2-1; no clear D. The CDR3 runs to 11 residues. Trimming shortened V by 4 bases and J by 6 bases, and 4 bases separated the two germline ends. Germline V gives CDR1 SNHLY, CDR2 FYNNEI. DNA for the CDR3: TGTGCCAGCAGTGCTCTCAATGAGCAGTTCTTC. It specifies CASSALNEQFF.

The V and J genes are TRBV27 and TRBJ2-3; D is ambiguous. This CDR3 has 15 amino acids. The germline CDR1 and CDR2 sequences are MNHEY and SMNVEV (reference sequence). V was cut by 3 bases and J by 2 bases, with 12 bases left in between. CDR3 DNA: TGTGCCAGCAGTTTCGCGATCTTCGCCACAGATACGCAGTATTTT. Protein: CASSFAIFATDTQYF.

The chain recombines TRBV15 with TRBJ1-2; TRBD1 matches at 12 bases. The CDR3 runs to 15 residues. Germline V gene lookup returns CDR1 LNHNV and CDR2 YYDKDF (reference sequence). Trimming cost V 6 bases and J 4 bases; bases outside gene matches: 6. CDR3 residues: CATSRDRGQGYGYTF. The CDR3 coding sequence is TGTGCCACCAGTAGGGACAGGGGGCAGGGCTATGGCTACACCTTC.

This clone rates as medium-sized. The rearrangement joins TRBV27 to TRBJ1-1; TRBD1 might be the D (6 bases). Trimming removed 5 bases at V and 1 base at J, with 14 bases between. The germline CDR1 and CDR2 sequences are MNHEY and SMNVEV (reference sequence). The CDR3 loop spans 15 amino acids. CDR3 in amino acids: CASSKLEQGNTEAFF. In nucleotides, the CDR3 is TGTGCCAGCAGTAAGTTAGAACAGGGGAACACTGAAGCTTTCTTT.

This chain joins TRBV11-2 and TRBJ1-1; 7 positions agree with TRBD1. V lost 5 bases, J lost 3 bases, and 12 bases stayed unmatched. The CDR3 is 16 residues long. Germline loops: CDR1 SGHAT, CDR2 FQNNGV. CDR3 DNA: TGTGCCAGCAGCCCCGGGACAGCACCTGGGGACACTGAAGCTTTCTTT. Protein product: CASSPGTAPGDTEAFF.

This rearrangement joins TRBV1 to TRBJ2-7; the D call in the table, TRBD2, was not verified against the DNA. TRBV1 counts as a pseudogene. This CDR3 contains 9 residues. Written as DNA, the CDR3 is TGCACCAGCAGCCAAGTACTAGCCTTC. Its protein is CTSSQVLAF.

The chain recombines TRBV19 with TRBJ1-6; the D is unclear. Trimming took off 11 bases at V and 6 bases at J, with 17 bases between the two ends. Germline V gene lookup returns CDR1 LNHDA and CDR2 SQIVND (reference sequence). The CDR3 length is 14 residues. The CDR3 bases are TGTGCCTCTAATGATGGTTTTCGTAATTCACCCCTCCACTTT. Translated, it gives CASNDGFRNSPLHF.